These T cell receptor beta chains were read from a single sample in a study of control samples from healthy donors and cancer patients. The protocol was immunoSEQ multiplex PCR, while the TCRdb copy is restricted to in-frame clones and leaves out a portion. The sample includes some 110,000 clones, more than 80% of them seen just once. The sequenced sample was PBMCs. These receptors originate from a woman between 50 and 59 years old with colorectal cancer. Both conserved end residues are part of each CDR3. D genes are given only for firm matches. Clone size, where shown, is once, few, many, or a class for clones that have expanded.

j_call: TRBJ1-6; clone_size: NA; d_call: TRBD1; v_call: TRBV6-5; cdr3_nt: TGTGCCAGCGGGACAGTAGATAATTCACCCCTCCACTTT; cdr3_aa: CASGTVDNSPLHF
j_call: TRBJ2-1; clone_size: NA; d_call: NA; v_call: TRBV10-3; cdr3_nt: TGTGCCATCAGCCACACGTTCTCCTACAATGAGCAGTTCTTC; cdr3_aa: CAISHTFSYNEQFF
j_call: TRBJ2-7; clone_size: NA; d_call: TRBD1; v_call: TRBV6-5; cdr3_nt: TGTGCCAGCAGTCGGCCCGGGACAGCTATGAGCGAGCAGTACTTC; cdr3_aa: CASSRPGTAMSEQYF
j_call: TRBJ2-7; clone_size: NA; d_call: TRBD2; v_call: TRBV7-9; cdr3_nt: TGTGCCAGCAGCCCCGTCGGCGGGAGCTCCTACGAGCAGTACTTC; cdr3_aa: CASSPVGGSSYEQYF
j_call: TRBJ2-2; clone_size: NA; d_call: NA; v_call: TRBV2; cdr3_nt: TGTGCCAGCAGTTGGGAGACCGGGGAGCTGTTTTTT; cdr3_aa: CASSWETGELFF
j_call: TRBJ1-2; clone_size: NA; d_call: NA; v_call: TRBV6-4; cdr3_nt: TGTGCCAGCAGTGGAGGGCCTCTACGGGGCTACACCTTC; cdr3_aa: CASSGGPLRGYTF
j_call: TRBJ2-3; clone_size: NA; d_call: NA; v_call: TRBV5-8; cdr3_nt: TGTGCCAGCAGCTTGAGCCATAGCACAGATACGCAGTATTTT; cdr3_aa: CASSLSHSTDTQYF
j_call: TRBJ1-4; clone_size: NA; d_call: NA; v_call: TRBV6-2/TRBV6-3; cdr3_nt: TGTGCCAGCAGTTCCCAGGGCTTTGAAAAACTGTTTTTT; cdr3_aa: CASSSQGFEKLFF
j_call: TRBJ1-5; clone_size: NA; d_call: NA; v_call: TRBV12-3/TRBV12-4; cdr3_nt: TGTGCCAGCAGTTTAGGGGAGCATCAGCCCCAGCATTTT; cdr3_aa: CASSLGEHQPQHF
j_call: TRBJ2-7; clone_size: once; d_call: NA; v_call: TRBV27; cdr3_nt: TGTGCCAGCAGTTTAGGCAGGGTAGGCTACGAGCAGTACTTC; cdr3_aa: CASSLGRVGYEQYF